The rows below give T cell receptor beta chains drawn from one sample of a study of shared clonotypes between healthy human individuals. Sequenced by immunoSEQ multiplex PCR; TCRdb stores in-frame clones only, minus some. The table includes some 2.3 million clones, more than 85% detected once. Sequences were obtained from naive CD4+ T cells from PBMCs. The receptors here all came from a young man in good health. Some clones in this sample may be carry-over from other donors' samples. The conserved cysteine and the conserved F or W are not part of the CDR3 here. Fields, in order: V gene, clone size, J gene, CDR3 protein. The size entry is marked missing in some rows and otherwise reads once, few, many or a size class.

TRBV5-1	-	TRBJ2-5	ASSLNPGETQY
TRBV5-6	-	TRBJ1-1	ASSFSEQGAF
TRBV20-1	-	TRBJ2-7	SATGGEQY
TRBV6-5	-	TRBJ2-1	ASSSRTAVGYNEQF
TRBV7-9	-	TRBJ2-7	ASSPVNTYEQY
TRBV7-2	once	TRBJ2-7	ASSPPNLRKQY
TRBV28	-	TRBJ1-1	ASGRDARNTEAF
TRBV27	-	TRBJ2-1	ASSLWGYNEQF
TRBV6-5	-	TRBJ2-7	ASSTLAGDSEQY
TRBV7-9	-	TRBJ2-6	ASRITGDGANVLT
TRBV6-1	-	TRBJ1-5	ASSGGEHWPQH
TRBV27	-	TRBJ2-7	ASSLSRGLSYEQY
TRBV20-1	-	TRBJ1-1	SARGNTEAF